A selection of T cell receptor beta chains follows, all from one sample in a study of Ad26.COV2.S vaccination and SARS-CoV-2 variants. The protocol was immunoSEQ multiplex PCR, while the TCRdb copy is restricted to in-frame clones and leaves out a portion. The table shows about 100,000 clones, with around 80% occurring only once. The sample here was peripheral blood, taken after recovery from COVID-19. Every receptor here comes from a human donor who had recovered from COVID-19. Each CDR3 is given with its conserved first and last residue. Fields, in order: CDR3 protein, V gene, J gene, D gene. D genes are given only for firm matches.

CASRSESGSYNSPLHF	TRBV28	TRBJ1-6	NA
CASSQGTPMGGNTIYF	TRBV4-2	TRBJ1-3	NA
CASSESPDRVSDTQYF	TRBV9	TRBJ2-3	TRBD1
CASSTPDLALQFF	TRBV28	TRBJ2-1	NA
CASSLGAGDTQYF	TRBV9	TRBJ2-3	NA
CASSEAGAAYEQYF	TRBV6-1	TRBJ2-7	NA
CSGQGSIEAFF	TRBV20-1	TRBJ1-1	NA
CASSPPGLPFEQYF	TRBV3-1/TRBV3-2	TRBJ2-7	NA
CASSPLPTGYYNSPLHF	TRBV19	TRBJ1-6	NA
CASSARTPYQPQHF	TRBV6-4	TRBJ1-5	NA
CASNGEGSSSYNEQFF	TRBV3-1/TRBV3-2	TRBJ2-1	NA
CASSAGQGNTEAFF	TRBV2	TRBJ1-1	TRBD1
CASSEAVQGFVFF	TRBV2	TRBJ1-1	NA
CATSDTETRDTQYF	TRBV24-1	TRBJ2-3	NA
CASSPRGNSYNEQFF	TRBV7-9	TRBJ2-1	NA
CASRPGHDNSPLHF	TRBV27	TRBJ1-6	NA
CSAGPGMETQYF	TRBV29-1	TRBJ2-5	NA
CASSLAETGFSYEQYF	TRBV5-5	TRBJ2-7	NA
CASANRDRVNTIYF	TRBV19	TRBJ1-3	TRBD1
CASATEALNQPQHF	TRBV19	TRBJ1-5	NA
CASSLNMGQGSDTQYF	TRBV7-3	TRBJ2-3	TRBD1
CAAATPTGTNTEAFF	TRBV2	TRBJ1-1	NA
CASSSPGHGTDTQYF	TRBV2	TRBJ2-3	NA
CASSYGIRGMDTEAFF	TRBV6-5	TRBJ1-1	TRBD1
CASSSDRGNIQYF	TRBV5-1	TRBJ2-4	TRBD1
CASSIVETVAKNIQYF	TRBV19	TRBJ2-4	NA
CASSSSLTGASGYTF	TRBV7-2	TRBJ1-2	TRBD1
CASSAGLSVSPQHF	TRBV18	TRBJ1-5	NA
CSASLVGAFF	TRBV20-1	TRBJ1-1	NA
CATSDLTDRGGYTF	TRBV24-1	TRBJ1-2	NA
CASSLWGPGELFF	TRBV5-4	TRBJ2-2	NA
CASSWGRNTEAFF	TRBV11-2	TRBJ1-1	NA
CASSVAGGQNTGELFF	TRBV5-1	TRBJ2-2	NA
CASRGGLAGPDTQYF	TRBV5-1	TRBJ2-3	TRBD2
CASKGRGNQETQYF	TRBV2	TRBJ2-5	NA
CASSRAGEYNEQFF	TRBV19	TRBJ2-1	NA
CASSRTRGDGYTF	TRBV27	TRBJ1-2	NA
CASSLPGQGALYGYTF	TRBV28	TRBJ1-2	TRBD1
CASSLRTGEGIQYF	TRBV11-2	TRBJ2-4	TRBD1
CASSGRGDETQYF	TRBV2	TRBJ2-5	NA
CASSQASQFYGYTF	TRBV3-1/TRBV3-2	TRBJ1-2	NA
CATPSQDTQYF	TRBV7-9	TRBJ2-3	NA